Presented here are 8 T cell receptor beta chains from one specimen sequenced in a study of blood T cell repertoires in COVID-19. Data came from immunoSEQ multiplex PCR; TCRdb stores just in-frame clones and leaves some out. The data show around 220,000 clones, with 85% to 90% seen just once and roughly 16% held by the top ten. Sequenced material: PBMCs or T cells enriched from blood (not recorded which). These receptors were collected from a young man who had been exposed to COVID-19.

This chain joins TRBV6-5 and TRBJ2-1, with 11 bases lining up with TRBD2. The CDR3 covers 15 residues. Germline V gene lookup returns CDR1 MNHEY and CDR2 SVGAGI. J was trimmed by 2 bases and V by 7 bases; bases with no gene match: 4. DNA of the CDR3: TGTGCCAGCAATAAACTAGCGGGGGCCTACAATGAGCAGTTCTTC. Protein product: CASNKLAGAYNEQFF.

This clone has just one count. The DNA for the CDR3 is TGTGCCAGCAGCTACAGAAGTAACTATGGCTACACCTTC. Its translation is CASSYRSNYGYTF. The J gene is TRBJ1-2, the V gene TRBV3-1 (or the pseudogene TRBV3-2); D not resolved. The CDR3 is made up of 13 amino acids. The V gene lost 5 bases and the J gene lost 1 base, with 8 bases spanning the gap. Germline V gene sequence: CDR1 LGHDT, CDR2 YNNKEL (reference sequence).

CDR3 in DNA: TGTGCCAGCAGTGGATTAGGACAGGGTTTTTCACCCCTCCACTTT. Protein sequence: CASSGLGQGFSPLHF. The V call is TRBV2, the J call TRBJ1-6; 8 positions match TRBD1. The length of the CDR3 is 15 residues. Germline lookup yields CDR1 SNHLY and CDR2 FYNNEI. After removal of 4 bases from V and 9 bases from J, the junction contained 8 bases not matched to a gene.

The chain recombines TRBV11-2 with TRBJ2-1; 14 bases fit TRBD2. CDR3 size: 15 residues. Germline-derived CDR1 and CDR2 are SGHAT and FQNNGV. The V gene end was trimmed by 5 bases and the J gene end by 8 bases; junction bases not matched to a gene: 5. The CDR3 sequence: CASSTGLAGGYEQFF. The DNA of the CDR3 is TGTGCCAGCAGCACAGGACTAGCGGGGGGCTATGAGCAGTTCTTC. The full variable domain, its missing parts supplied by reference TRBV11-2 and TRBJ2-1, is EAGVAQSPRYKIIEKRQSVAFWCNPISGHATLYWYQQILGQGPKLLIQFQNNGVVDDSQLPKDRFSAERLKGVDSTLKIQPAKLEDSAVYLCASSTGLAGGYEQFFGPGTRLTVL.

The count of this clone is one. The V call is TRBV19, the J call TRBJ1-3; the D is unclear. This CDR3 has 14 amino acids. Germline-derived CDR1 and CDR2 are LNHDA and SQIVND (reference sequence). Trimming took off 1 base at V and 1 base at J, with 5 bases between the two ends. For the CDR3, the DNA is TGTGCCAGTAGTATAGCGTATTCTGGAAACACCATATATTTT. Translation: CASSIAYSGNTIYF.

V and J are TRBV7-8 and TRBJ1-1; TRBD1 matches at 7 bases. The CDR3 is made up of 15 amino acids. Trimming cost V 5 bases and J 3 bases; bases outside gene matches: 9. The germline V gene has CDR1 SGHVS and CDR2 FQNEAQ. The CDR3 loop reads CASSRTTGIHTEAFF. In DNA, the CDR3 is TGTGCCAGCAGCCGAACGACAGGGATCCACACTGAAGCTTTCTTT.

The chain combines TRBV6-2 or TRBV6-3 with TRBJ2-2; possible D gene TRBD1, 5 bases. Germline CDR1 and CDR2: MNHEY and SVGEGT. Trimming left V 7 bases short and J 6 bases short, with 21 bases between. The CDR3 is made up of 16 amino acids. CDR3 nucleotide sequence: TGTGCCAGCACCCCAGGTGGGGCCGTCGGAGCCGGGGAGCTGTTTTTT. Its protein product is CASTPGGAVGAGELFF.

The chain combines TRBV7-2 with TRBJ2-3, with D possibly matching TRBD1 (5 bases). V was cut by 1 base and J by 7 bases, with 27 bases left in between. The germline CDR1 and CDR2 sequences are SGHTA and FQGNSA. This CDR3 region has 19 residues. Written as DNA, the CDR3 is TGTGCCAGCAGCTTAGAATTAGGGGTTTACGTCTCGGCACGGAATACGCAGTATTTT. Its translation: CASSLELGVYVSARNTQYF.